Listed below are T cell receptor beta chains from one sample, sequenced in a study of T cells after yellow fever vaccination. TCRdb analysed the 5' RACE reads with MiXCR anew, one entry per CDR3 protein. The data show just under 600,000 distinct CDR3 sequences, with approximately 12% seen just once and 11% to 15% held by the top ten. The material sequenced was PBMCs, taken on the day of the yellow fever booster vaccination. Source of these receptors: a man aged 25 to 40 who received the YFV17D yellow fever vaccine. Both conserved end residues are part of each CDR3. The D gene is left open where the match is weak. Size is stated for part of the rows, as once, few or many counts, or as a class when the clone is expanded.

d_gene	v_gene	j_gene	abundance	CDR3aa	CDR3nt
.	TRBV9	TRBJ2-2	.	CASSVAGLPTGELFF	TGTGCCAGCAGCGTAGCGGGACTCCCAACCGGGGAGCTGTTTTTT
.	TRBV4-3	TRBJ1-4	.	CASSQEPSGIPNEKLFF	TGCGCCAGCAGCCAAGAACCATCCGGGATCCCTAATGAAAAACTGTTTTTT
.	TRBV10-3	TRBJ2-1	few	CATLEVGNEQFF	TGTGCCACCCTAGAGGTCGGCAATGAGCAGTTCTTC
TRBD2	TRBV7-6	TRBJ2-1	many	CASSRGGTSGGNEQFF	TGTGCCAGCAGCAGGGGGGGGACTAGCGGGGGCAATGAGCAGTTCTTC
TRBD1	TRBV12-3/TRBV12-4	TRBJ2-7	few	CASNFGQGSAEQYF	TGTGCCAGCAATTTTGGACAGGGGTCAGCCGAGCAGTACTTC
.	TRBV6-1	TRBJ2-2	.	CASSHDFRGTGELFF	TGTGCCAGCAGCCACGATTTCAGAGGGACCGGGGAGCTGTTTTTT
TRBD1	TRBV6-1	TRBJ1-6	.	CASRGQGNYNSPLHF	TGTGCCAGCAGAGGACAGGGCAACTATAATTCACCCCTCCACTTT
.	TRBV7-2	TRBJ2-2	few	CASTQGWGELFF	TGTGCCAGCACACAGGGATGGGGGGAGCTGTTTTTT
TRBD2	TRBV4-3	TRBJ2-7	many	CASSLFAGGTSGGSSYEQYF	TGCGCCAGCAGCCTTTTCGCGGGGGGGACTAGCGGTGGGAGCTCCTACGAGCAGTACTTC
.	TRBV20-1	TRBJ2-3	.	CSAPRDSGTDTQYF	TGCAGTGCCCCCCGGGATAGTGGCACAGATACGCAGTATTTT
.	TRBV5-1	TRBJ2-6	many	CASSPGSGANVLTF	TGCGCCAGCAGTCCAGGGTCTGGGGCCAACGTCCTGACTTTC
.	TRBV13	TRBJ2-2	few	CASSPRGRRGPTGELFF	TGTGCCAGCAGCCCACGGGGTAGACGGGGACCCACCGGGGAGCTGTTTTTT
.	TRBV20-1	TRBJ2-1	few	CSASRAKGLFF	TGCAGTGCTAGTCGCGCAAAGGGTCTGTTCTTC
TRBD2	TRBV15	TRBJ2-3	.	CATSGPSGDTQYF	TGTGCCACCAGCGGCCCTAGCGGAGATACGCAGTATTTT
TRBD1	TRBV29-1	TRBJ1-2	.	CSVADRGNGYTF	TGCAGCGTCGCCGACAGGGGAAATGGCTACACCTTC
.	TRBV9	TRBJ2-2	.	CASTKGGTGELFF	TGTGCCAGCACAAAGGGTGGGACCGGGGAGCTGTTTTTT
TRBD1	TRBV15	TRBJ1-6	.	CATSRSHYTGDSPLHF	TGTGCCACCAGCAGATCGCATTATACAGGGGATTCACCCCTCCACTTT
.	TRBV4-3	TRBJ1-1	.	CASSQTVNTEAFF	TGCGCCAGCAGCCAAACAGTGAACACTGAAGCTTTCTTT
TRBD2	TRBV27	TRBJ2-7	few	CASSSSSGRWYERDEQYF	TGTGCCAGCAGTTCATCCAGCGGGAGATGGTACGAAAGGGACGAGCAGTACTTC
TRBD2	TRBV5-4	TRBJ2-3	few	CASSLGLAGVRDTQYF	TGTGCCAGCAGCTTGGGGCTAGCGGGAGTTCGAGATACGCAGTATTTT
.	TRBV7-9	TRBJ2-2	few	CASSSPDGSTGELFF	TGTGCCAGCAGCTCCCCTGACGGAAGCACCGGGGAGCTGTTTTTT
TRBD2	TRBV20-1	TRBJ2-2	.	CSATTSGRVRNTGELFF	TGCAGTGCTACGACTAGCGGGAGGGTCAGGAACACCGGGGAGCTGTTTTTT
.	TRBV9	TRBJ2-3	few	CASSVGVTLNTDTQYF	TGTGCCAGCAGCGTAGGGGTTACCCTGAACACAGATACGCAGTATTTT
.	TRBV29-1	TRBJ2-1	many	CSVRPKALEQFF	TGCAGCGTGAGACCGAAAGCACTTGAGCAGTTCTTC
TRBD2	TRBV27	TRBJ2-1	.	CATSPQRDSYNEQFF	TGTGCCACCAGCCCCCAGCGGGACTCCTACAATGAGCAGTTCTTC
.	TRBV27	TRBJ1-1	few	CASSRGGAVNYEAFF	TGTGCCAGCAGCCGTGGGGGGGCAGTCAATTATGAGGCTTTCTTT
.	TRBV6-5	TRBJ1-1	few	CASSWGGVGYTEAFF	TGTGCCAGCAGTTGGGGGGGAGTGGGTTACACTGAAGCTTTCTTT
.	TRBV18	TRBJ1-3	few	CASSEEGNTIYF	TGTGCCAGCTCGGAGGAAGGAAACACCATATATTTT
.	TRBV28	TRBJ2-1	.	CASTLSGAYNEQFF	TGTGCCAGCACTCTCTCTGGGGCATACAATGAGCAGTTCTTC
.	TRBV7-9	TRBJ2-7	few	CASSLLTNTAYEQYF	TGTGCCAGCAGCTTACTGACGAACACCGCGTACGAGCAGTACTTC
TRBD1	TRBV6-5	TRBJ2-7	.	CASSSTGTAAYEQYF	TGTGCCAGCAGTTCGACCGGGACAGCAGCCTACGAGCAGTACTTC
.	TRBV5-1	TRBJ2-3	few	CASSLGSGPTDTQYF	TGCGCCAGCAGCTTGGGAAGCGGACCCACAGATACGCAGTATTTT
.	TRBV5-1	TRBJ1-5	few	CASSLEGIGQPQHF	TGCGCCAGCAGCTTGGAAGGGATAGGGCAGCCCCAGCATTTT
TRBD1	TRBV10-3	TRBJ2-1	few	CAIRGQSYNEQFF	TGTGCCATCAGGGGACAGTCCTATAATGAGCAGTTCTTC
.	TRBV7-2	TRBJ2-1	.	CASSPMGSYNEQFF	TGTGCCAGCAGCCCCATGGGGAGCTACAATGAGCAGTTCTTC
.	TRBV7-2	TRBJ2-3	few	CASSTPGADTQYF	TGTGCCAGCAGCACCCCGGGAGCAGATACGCAGTATTTT
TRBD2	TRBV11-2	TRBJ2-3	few	CASSSRGGGRIDTQYF	TGTGCCAGCAGCTCCCGTGGGGGCGGGAGGATAGATACGCAGTATTTT
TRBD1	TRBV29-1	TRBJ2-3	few	CSVVEQGFPTDTQYF	TGCAGCGTTGTTGAACAGGGGTTCCCCACAGATACGCAGTATTTT
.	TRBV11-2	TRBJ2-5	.	CASSLDPRGGTTKETQYF	TGTGCCAGCAGCTTAGATCCCCGGGGCGGGACGACCAAAGAGACCCAGTACTTC
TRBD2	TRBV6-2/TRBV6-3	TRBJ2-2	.	CASIGTTTGELFF	TGTGCCAGCATCGGGACTACCACCGGGGAGCTGTTTTTT
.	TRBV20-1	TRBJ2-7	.	CSAWASLSYEQYF	TGCAGTGCCTGGGCTAGCCTTTCCTACGAGCAGTACTTC
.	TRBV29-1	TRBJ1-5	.	CSVASGTSNQPQHF	TGCAGCGTTGCTTCAGGGACGAGCAATCAGCCCCAGCATTTT
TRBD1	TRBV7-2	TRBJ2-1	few	CASNKLGQGNNEQFF	TGTGCCAGCAATAAACTGGGACAGGGTAACAATGAGCAGTTCTTC
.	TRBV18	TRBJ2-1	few	CASSPYGDVNEQFF	TGTGCCAGCTCACCTTACGGGGATGTCAATGAGCAGTTCTTC
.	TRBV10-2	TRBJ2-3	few	CASLSVGTDTQYF	TGCGCCAGCTTAAGTGTAGGAACGGATACGCAGTATTTT